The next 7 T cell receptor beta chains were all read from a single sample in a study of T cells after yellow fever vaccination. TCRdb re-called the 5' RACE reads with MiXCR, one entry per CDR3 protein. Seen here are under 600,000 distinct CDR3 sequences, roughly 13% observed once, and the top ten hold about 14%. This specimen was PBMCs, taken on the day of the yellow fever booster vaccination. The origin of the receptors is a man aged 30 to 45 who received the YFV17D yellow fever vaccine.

For the CDR3, the DNA is TGTGCCAGCAGCTTATCTTGGGGGAGGGTAGAGACCCAGTACTTC. Its translation: CASSLSWGRVETQYF. J is TRBJ2-5 and V is TRBV7-8, with 7 bases fitting TRBD2. Germline loops: CDR1 SGHVS, CDR2 FQNEAQ. The CDR3 covers 15 residues. V lost 2 bases to trimming and J lost 4 bases; unmatched junction nucleotides: 7.

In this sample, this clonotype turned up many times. The CDR3 protein is CASSITGTTNTGELFF. As DNA, the CDR3 is TGTGCCAGCAGCATCACCGGGACTACGAACACCGGGGAGCTGTTTTTT. The rearrangement joins TRBV7-8 to TRBJ2-2, with 7 bases fitting TRBD2. Unmatched junction bases numbered 6, after V lost 5 bases and J lost 0 bases. This CDR3 is built from 16 residues. Germline V CDR1 and CDR2: SGHVS, FQNEAQ.

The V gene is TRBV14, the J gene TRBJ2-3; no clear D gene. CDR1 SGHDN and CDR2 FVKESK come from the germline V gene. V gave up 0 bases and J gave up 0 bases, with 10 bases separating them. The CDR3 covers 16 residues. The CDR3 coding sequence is TGTGCCAGCAGCCAAGATCCCGTCCCGAGCACAGATACGCAGTATTTT. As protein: CASSQDPVPSTDTQYF.

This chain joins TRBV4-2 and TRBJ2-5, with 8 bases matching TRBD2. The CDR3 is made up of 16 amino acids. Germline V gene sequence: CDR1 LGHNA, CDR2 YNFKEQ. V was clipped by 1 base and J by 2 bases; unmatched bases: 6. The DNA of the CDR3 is TGTGCCAGCAGCCAAGGGGTGGGACTAGGTCAAGAGACCCAGTACTTC. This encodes CASSQGVGLGQETQYF.

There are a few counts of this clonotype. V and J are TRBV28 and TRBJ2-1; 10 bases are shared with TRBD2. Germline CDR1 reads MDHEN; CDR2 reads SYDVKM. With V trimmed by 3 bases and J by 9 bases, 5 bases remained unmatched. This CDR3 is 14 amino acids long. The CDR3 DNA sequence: TGTGCCAGCAGTTTTTCTAGCGGGAGCATTGAGCAGTTCTTC. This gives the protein CASSFSSGSIEQFF.

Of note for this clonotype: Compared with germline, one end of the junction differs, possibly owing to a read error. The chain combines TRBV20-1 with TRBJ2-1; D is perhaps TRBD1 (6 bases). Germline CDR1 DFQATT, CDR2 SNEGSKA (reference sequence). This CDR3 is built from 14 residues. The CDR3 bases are TGCTGTGCTAGGTCCCGGGTCAGGGGAAATGAGCAGTTCTTC. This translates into CCARSRVRGNEQFF.

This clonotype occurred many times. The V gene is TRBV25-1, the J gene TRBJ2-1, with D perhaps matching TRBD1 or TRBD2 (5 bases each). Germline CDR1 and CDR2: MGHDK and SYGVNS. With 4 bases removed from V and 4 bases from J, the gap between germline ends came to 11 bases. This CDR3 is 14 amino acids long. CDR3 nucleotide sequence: TGTGCCAGCAGTGCATGGGACGGTTACAATGAGCAGTTCTTC. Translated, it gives CASSAWDGYNEQFF.